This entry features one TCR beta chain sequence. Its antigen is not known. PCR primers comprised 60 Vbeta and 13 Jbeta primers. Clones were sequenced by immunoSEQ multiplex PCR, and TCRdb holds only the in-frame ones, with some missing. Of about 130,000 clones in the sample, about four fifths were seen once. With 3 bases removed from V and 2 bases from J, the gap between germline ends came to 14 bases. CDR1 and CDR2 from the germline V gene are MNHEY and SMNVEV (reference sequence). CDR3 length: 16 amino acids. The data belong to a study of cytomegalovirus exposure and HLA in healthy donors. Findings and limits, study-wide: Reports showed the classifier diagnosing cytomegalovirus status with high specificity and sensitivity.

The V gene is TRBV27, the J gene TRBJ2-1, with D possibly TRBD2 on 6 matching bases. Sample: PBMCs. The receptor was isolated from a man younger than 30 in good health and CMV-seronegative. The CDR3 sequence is CASSFSRGGPYNEQFF. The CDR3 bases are TGTGCCAGCAGTTTCTCCCGGGGAGGCCCCTACAATGAGCAGTTCTTC.